The clone carrying this TCR beta chain was detected a few times. As yet, its antigen is unknown. Germline-derived CDR1 and CDR2 are SGDLS and YYNGEE. The CDR3 consists of 13 residues. V lost 1 base to trimming and J lost 7 bases, with 9 bases between them. This sample is part of a study of beta chain features in type 1 diabetes. Study details: Sorted cell examination encompassed 100,000,000 or so cells across all samples.

Expressed TCRB transcripts got sequenced, as all isolated RNA was reverse transcribed. The data were produced by immunoSEQ multiplex PCR, yet TCRdb's version contains in-frame clones alone and is incomplete. The table has about 700,000 clones, under 15% seen once. Study-level points and caveats: There was a moderate but significant shortening of TCRB CDR3s in all four CD4+ subsets of Type 1 diabetes patients.

This sequence was found in a man between 18 and 29 years old with type 1 diabetes. This chain connects TRBV9 to TRBJ2-1; tentatively, D is TRBD2 (6 bases). The sequenced sample consisted of naive CD4+ T cells from blood. Here the CDR3 DNA reads TGTGCCAGCAGCGTAAACCGGGGGAATGAGCAGTTCTTC. Its translation: CASSVNRGNEQFF.